The present entry profiles one TCR beta chain with its context. Per the original data handling: Using reference gene primer amplification, nucleated cell counts were estimated. Clones were read by immunoSEQ multiplex PCR, and TCRdb kept only the in-frame ones, dropping some. That table is the source of V, J and clone size, and D and trimming were worked out from the DNA. There are roughly 250,000 clones in the sample; more than 75% occur only once, and 2.3% lies in the top ten. These data are taken from a study of blood T cell repertoires in COVID-19. Study at large: The origin of the acute and convalescent COVID-19 samples was the United States, Italy and Spain. T cells, B-cell-depleted T cells, or PBMCs provided the cDNA or gDNA that served as material.

The V gene lost 2 bases and the J gene lost 6 bases, with 12 bases spanning the gap. Germline V CDR1 and CDR2: SGHAT, FQNNGV. This CDR3 has 14 residues. V gene TRBV11-2 combines with J gene TRBJ2-3; weak D call: TRBD1 (6 bases). Material: peripheral blood. The sequence was collected from a woman aged 45-59 years with acute or convalescent COVID-19. Written as DNA, the CDR3 is TGTGCCAGCAGCTTATTGGGGGCGCGGGATACGCAGTATTTT. Translating it yields CASSLLGARDTQYF.